The 20 T cell receptor beta chains below all came from one sample that was sequenced in a study of blood T cell repertoires in COVID-19. Clones were read by immunoSEQ multiplex PCR, and TCRdb kept only the in-frame ones, dropping some. The data contain 85,000 to 110,000 clones, 80% to 90% of them singletons. The sequenced sample consisted of peripheral blood. These receptors came from a human donor in a cohort sampled during active COVID-19.

This clone was seen just once. The V gene is TRBV2, the J gene TRBJ2-7, with D perhaps TRBD1 (5 bases). The V end was cut by 4 bases, the J end by 1 base, with 11 bases between. The V gene's germline CDR1 is SNHLY and CDR2 FYNNEI. CDR3 size: 14 residues. This CDR3 is CASSAATESYEQYF. DNA of the CDR3: TGTGCCAGCAGTGCCGCGACAGAATCCTACGAGCAGTACTTC.

The rearrangement links TRBV19 to TRBJ2-7; 10 bases fit TRBD1. The germline gives CDR1 LNHDA, CDR2 SQIVND (reference sequence). This CDR3 is 17 amino acids long. V trimming: 2 bases; J trimming: 5 bases; junction bases outside the gene matches: 12. CDR3 nucleotide sequence: TGTGCCAGTAGTATAACTTGGGGGACAGGGGCCAAAGACGAGCAGTACTTC. Translating gives CASSITWGTGAKDEQYF.

The chain employs TRBV10-2 and TRBJ1-1; perhaps TRBD1 as D (5 bases). This CDR3 is 14 amino acids long. Trimming cost V 6 bases and J 5 bases, with 16 bases left between them. Germline values: CDR1 WSHSY, CDR2 SAAADI. The CDR3 spells CASRDPGGGTEAFF. For the CDR3, the DNA is TGCGCCAGCAGAGACCCGGGGGGTGGGACTGAAGCTTTCTTT.

V and J are TRBV7-2 and TRBJ2-3; 8 nucleotides agree with TRBD2. Per the germline V gene, CDR1 is SGHTA and CDR2 is FQGNSA. CDR3 length equals 15 residues. Trimming removed 1 base from V and 6 bases from J; junction bases left unmatched: 6. The CDR3 loop is CASSLGAGAGDTQYF. The CDR3 bases are TGTGCCAGCAGCTTAGGAGCGGGGGCCGGGGATACGCAGTATTTT.

The CDR3 coding sequence is TGCAGCGTTGAATTAGGCAGGGGGCAGGAGACCCAGTACTTC. Its protein product is CSVELGRGQETQYF. The rearrangement uses TRBV29-1 and TRBJ2-5, with 8 bases aligning to TRBD1. The CDR3 has 14 amino acids. Germline lookup yields CDR1 SQVTM and CDR2 ANQGSEA. V was pared by 2 bases and J by 5 bases, with 7 bases of the junction left unmatched.

The V gene is TRBV6-2 or TRBV6-3, the J gene TRBJ2-1; 9 bases fit TRBD2. The ends lost 4 bases at V and 5 bases at J; junction bases unmatched: 18. The length of the CDR3 is 19 residues. Germline assignment: CDR1 MNHEY and CDR2 SVGEGT. The CDR3 bases are TGTGCCAGCAGTTTCTCCCTGGGGGGGCCTAGCGGGAAGGACAATGAGCAGTTCTTC. Its translation is CASSFSLGGPSGKDNEQFF.

The chain is built from TRBV6-5 and TRBJ1-5, with a possible D match to TRBD1 (5 bases). Germline-derived CDR1 and CDR2 are MNHEY and SVGAGI. V was clipped by 5 bases and J by 3 bases, with 14 bases between them. CDR3 length equals 15 residues. The CDR3 reads CASSPGLQYNQPQHF. CDR3 DNA: TGTGCCAGCAGTCCGGGACTACAATACAATCAGCCCCAGCATTTT.

This sequence joins TRBV7-2 and TRBJ2-3; tentatively, D is TRBD1 (6 bases). V was clipped by 5 bases and J by 1 base, with 13 bases between them. Germline V gene data show CDR1 as SGHTA and CDR2 as FQGNSA. This CDR3 has 15 amino acids. CDR3 residues: CASSIQGSGTDTQYF. In DNA form, the CDR3 reads TGTGCCAGCAGCATACAGGGCTCGGGCACAGATACGCAGTATTTT.

This chain links TRBV5-1 with TRBJ2-1; 11 nucleotides line up with TRBD2. The CDR3 consists of 19 residues. V shed 4 bases and J 9 bases; nucleotides not matched to a gene: 21. From germline, CDR1 is SGHRS and CDR2 YFSETQ. The CDR3 bases are TGCGCCAGCAGCCTCTACCCTCAGACTAGCGGGAAATTGTTTGGTGAGCAGTTCTTC. This sequence encodes CASSLYPQTSGKLFGEQFF.

The J gene is TRBJ1-5, the V gene TRBV7-9; D may be TRBD1 (5 bases). CDR3 length equals 14 residues. CDR1 and CDR2 (germline): SEHNR, FQNEAQ (reference sequence). V lost 5 bases, J lost 7 bases, and 15 bases lay in between. CDR3 sequence reads: CASSRSGGEQPQHF. CDR3 bases: TGTGCCAGCAGCAGAAGCGGAGGGGAACAGCCCCAGCATTTT. Filled out from reference TRBV7-9 and TRBJ1-5, the complete variable domain reads DTGVSQNPRHKITKRGQNVTFRCDPISEHNRLYWYRQTLGQGPEFLTYFQNEAQLEKSRLLSDRFSAERPKGSFSTLEIQRTEQGDSAMYLCASSRSGGEQPQHFGDGTRLSIL.

The chain uses TRBV4-3 and TRBJ2-3; TRBD1 matches at 9 bases. Germline V lookup: CDR1 LGHNA, CDR2 YSLEER. The CDR3 is 17 residues long. V trimming: 5 bases; J trimming: 2 bases; junction bases outside the gene matches: 11. CDR3 sequence: CASSLSAGQGITDTQYF. The CDR3 nucleotides are TGCGCCAGCAGCTTATCTGCCGGACAGGGGATCACAGATACGCAGTATTTT.

This clone has a single count. The chain recombines TRBV10-3 with TRBJ2-7; maybe TRBD2 (6 bases). Germline V CDR1 and CDR2: ENHRY, SYGVKD. V was pared by 8 bases and J by 1 base, with 12 bases between. The CDR3 is 13 amino acids. The DNA of the CDR3 is TGTGCCATCGGACCTAGCGTTTCCTACGAGCAGTACTTC. This gives the protein CAIGPSVSYEQYF.

Here the CDR3 reads CASSDGGGNEQFF. DNA for the CDR3: TGCGCCAGCAGTGATGGGGGGGGCAATGAGCAGTTCTTC. V and J are TRBV10-1 and TRBJ2-1; TRBD2 matches at 7 bases. In germline, CDR1 is WNHNN, CDR2 SYGVQD (reference sequence). This CDR3 has 13 residues. Unmatched junction bases numbered 2, after V lost 3 bases and J lost 6 bases.

The J gene is TRBJ2-5, the V gene TRBV9, with D possibly being TRBD2 (6 bases). CDR1 SGDLS and CDR2 YYNGEE come from the germline V gene. Trimming took off 0 bases at V and 5 bases at J, with 11 bases between the two ends. This CDR3 spans 14 amino acids. Here the CDR3 reads CASSVGGIGETQYF. The CDR3, as DNA: TGTGCCAGCAGCGTAGGCGGGATAGGGGAGACCCAGTACTTC.

This chain's CDR3 is CASSPLNQPQHF. CDR3 in DNA: TGTGCCAGTAGTCCGTTGAATCAGCCCCAGCATTTT. The chain joins TRBV19 to TRBJ1-5; D is uncertain. The V gene's germline CDR1 is LNHDA and CDR2 SQIVND (reference sequence). Deletions cut 5 bases from V and 4 bases from J, with 6 bases between. The CDR3 consists of 12 residues.

In its sample, this clone was seen once. This sample includes further DNA sequences coding for the same CDR3. The CDR3 coding sequence is TGCGCCAGCAGCTTAGGACAGGGAGAGGGCTACACCTTC. It yields the protein CASSLGQGEGYTF. This sequence joins TRBV5-1 and TRBJ1-2, with TRBD1 identical over 8 bases. Trimming cost V 2 bases and J 8 bases; bases outside gene matches: 5. Looked up from germline, CDR1 is SGHRS and CDR2 is YFSETQ. CDR3 size: 13 residues. The whole variable domain, remainder taken from reference TRBV5-1 and TRBJ1-2, is KAGVTQTPRYLIKTRGQQVTLSCSPISGHRSVSWYQQTPGQGLQFLFEYFSETQRNKGNFPGRFSGRQFSNSRSEMNVSTLELGDSALYLCASSLGQGEGYTFGSGTRLTVV.

The J gene is TRBJ1-4, the V gene TRBV28, with 8 bases fitting TRBD1. Germline CDR1 MDHEN, CDR2 SYDVKM. V shed 10 bases and J 7 bases; nucleotides not matched to a gene: 11. The CDR3 extends over 14 amino acids. This CDR3 reads CATEQDRVREKLFF. CDR3 coding DNA: TGTGCCACCGAACAGGACAGGGTGCGTGAAAAACTGTTTTTT.

V gene TRBV5-4 combines with J gene TRBJ1-2, with 8 bases lining up with TRBD1. CDR1 SGHNT and CDR2 YYREEE come from the germline V gene (reference sequence). CDR3 length: 13 residues. V shed 5 bases, J shed 2 bases, and the junction held 2 bases outside the gene matches. The DNA for the CDR3 is TGTGCCAGCAGTGGGGACAGGAACTATGGCTACACCTTC. This codes for CASSGDRNYGYTF.

The V and J genes are TRBV28 and TRBJ1-6; TRBD1 agrees at 10 bases. Germline loops: CDR1 MDHEN, CDR2 SYDVKM. The CDR3 loop spans 15 amino acids. J was trimmed by 9 bases and V by 5 bases; bases with no gene match: 7. CDR3 in amino acids: CASSTPGTGVSPLHF. The CDR3 DNA reads TGTGCCAGCAGTACTCCCGGGACAGGGGTTTCACCCCTCCACTTT.

In its sample, this clone was seen a few times. This chain joins TRBV7-9 and TRBJ2-1, with 7 bases lining up with TRBD2. J lost 7 bases, V lost 5 bases, and 8 bases had no gene match. Germline lookup yields CDR1 SEHNR and CDR2 FQNEAQ (reference sequence). The CDR3 contains 14 residues. CDR3: CASSPWGGQNEQFF. In nucleotides, the CDR3 is TGTGCCAGCAGCCCTTGGGGGGGTCAAAATGAGCAGTTCTTC.